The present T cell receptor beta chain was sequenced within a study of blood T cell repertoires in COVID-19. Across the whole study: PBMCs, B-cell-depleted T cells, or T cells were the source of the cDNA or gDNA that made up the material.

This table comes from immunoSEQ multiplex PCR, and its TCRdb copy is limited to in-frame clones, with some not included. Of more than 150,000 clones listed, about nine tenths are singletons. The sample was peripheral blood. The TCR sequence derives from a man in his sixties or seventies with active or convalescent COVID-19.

The CDR3 here is CASSVTSGGYTGELFF. The CDR3 DNA follows: TGTGCCAGCAGCGTGACTAGCGGGGGGTACACCGGGGAGCTGTTTTTT. This chain joins TRBV7-2 and TRBJ2-2; 13 bases fit TRBD2. The germline V gene has CDR1 SGHTA and CDR2 FQGNSA. With V trimmed by 5 bases and J by 3 bases, 3 bases remained unmatched. The CDR3 consists of 16 residues.